This TCR beta chain originates from a study of identical twins. A single record per CDR3 protein comes from TCRdb applying MiXCR to the 5' RACE reads. The sample lists roughly 720,000 distinct CDR3 sequences, approximately 18% occurring once. This clonotype was seen only a few times. V was trimmed by 3 bases and J by 8 bases, leaving 4 bases between them. CDR1 is DFQATT and CDR2 is SNEGSKA in the germline V gene (reference sequence). The CDR3 is 9 amino acids. The same data also contributed to another study, on T cells expressing NK-cell markers. In that study: What restricted sorting to alpha-beta TCR T cells in several experiments was an anti-gamma-delta TCR antibody.

The sequencing sample was made of PBMCs. The chain is built from TRBV20-1 and TRBJ1-2; D call uncertain. This receptor was taken from a woman in her late teens or twenties in good health. CDR3 amino acids: CSASGGYTF. In DNA, the CDR3 is TGCAGTGCTAGCGGAGGCTACACCTTC.